The source of this TCR beta chain is a study of shared clonotypes between healthy human individuals. This clone came up many times. Here immunoSEQ multiplex PCR was the method, and the copy in TCRdb shows in-frame clones only, minus some. The data contain around 510,000 clones, roughly 72% of them singletons. This CDR3 comprises 13 residues. V shed 7 bases and J 0 bases; nucleotides not matched to a gene: 5. The germline CDR1 and CDR2 sequences are GTSNPN and SVGIG (reference sequence). The sequence was obtained from a woman between 40 and 50 years old in good health. Some clones in this sample may be carry-over from other donors' samples. The V and J genes are TRBV30 and TRBJ2-5; 7 nucleotides align to TRBD1. Sequenced: PBMCs. CDR3 bases: TGTGCCTTAAAGGGACAGAACCAAGAGACCCAGTACTTC. Translating it yields CALKGQNQETQYF.